This T cell receptor beta chain was sequenced during a study of blood T cell repertoires in COVID-19. The assay was immunoSEQ multiplex PCR, and TCRdb's table has in-frame clones only and misses some. The sample holds around 130,000 clones; 75% to 90% are singletons and the top ten take about 2.3%. This CDR3 has 16 amino acids. CDR1 and CDR2 (germline): SGHTA, FQGNSA. V was clipped by 1 base and J by 0 bases; unmatched bases: 5. This receptor was obtained from a woman between 45 and 60 years old who had recovered from COVID-19. The sequencing input was PBMCs or T cells enriched from blood (not recorded which). The V and J genes are TRBV7-2 and TRBJ1-1, with 7 bases aligning to TRBD1. The CDR3 DNA reads as TGTGCCAGCAGCTTAGTAACAGGGGCCATGAACACTGAAGCTTTCTTT. Its protein product is CASSLVTGAMNTEAFF.